The 15 T cell receptor beta chains below all came from one sample that was sequenced in a study of multiple sclerosis patients with progressive multifocal leukoencephalopathy. The sample's time point: more than 5 months of natalizumab therapy. Method: immunoSEQ multiplex PCR; TCRdb's copy keeps in-frame clones and lacks some. The table records over 25,000 clones, under 90% of them present only once. The source material was PBMCs, sampled from a patient treated with natalizumab. The source is a human donor with multiple sclerosis.

The V call is TRBV7-2, the J call TRBJ1-2, with TRBD1 as a possible D gene (5 bases). V was pared by 9 bases and J by 2 bases, with 13 bases between. In germline, CDR1 is SGHTA, CDR2 FQGNSA. The CDR3 spans 13 residues. CDR3 in amino acids: CASGAGGNYGYTF. The CDR3 nucleotides read TGTGCCAGTGGGGCGGGGGGGAACTATGGCTACACCTTC.

The CDR3 region has the DNA TGTGCCAGCACCCATCGTGTACAGGGGGCAGCTGGGGCCAACGTCCTGACTTTC. Amino acid sequence: CASTHRVQGAAGANVLTF. The V gene is TRBV28, the J gene TRBJ2-6, with 9 bases fitting TRBD1. Trimming cost V 7 bases and J 2 bases; bases outside gene matches: 12. Germline lookup yields CDR1 MDHEN and CDR2 SYDVKM. The CDR3 consists of 18 residues. The full variable domain, with the rest looked up from reference TRBV28 and TRBJ2-6, is DVKVTQSSRYLVKRTGEKVFLECVQDMDHENMFWYRQDPGLGLRLIYFSYDVKMKEKGDIPEGYSVSREKKERFSLILESASTNQTSMYLCASTHRVQGAAGANVLTFGAGSRLTVL.

This clone qualifies as medium-sized. The V and J genes are TRBV19 and TRBJ1-2; 9 bases are a match to TRBD1. The CDR3 contains 13 residues. The germline V gene has CDR1 LNHDA and CDR2 SQIVND (reference sequence). With 4 bases clipped from V and 6 bases from J, the junction kept 3 bases outside the gene matches. CDR3 DNA: TGTGCCAGTAGTAGAGGACAGGGGCATGGCTACACCTTC. It encodes CASSRGQGHGYTF.

V gene TRBV5-1 combines with J gene TRBJ1-2; 11 nucleotides align to TRBD1. Germline CDR1 reads SGHRS; CDR2 reads YFSETQ. Trimming cost V 4 bases and J 10 bases; bases outside gene matches: 6. The CDR3 is 13 amino acids. The CDR3: CASSLGQGDPYTF. The CDR3 DNA sequence: TGCGCCAGCAGCCTGGGACAGGGGGATCCCTACACCTTC. The variable domain in full, completed from reference TRBV5-1 and TRBJ1-2, reads KAGVTQTPRYLIKTRGQQVTLSCSPISGHRSVSWYQQTPGQGLQFLFEYFSETQRNKGNFPGRFSGRQFSNSRSEMNVSTLELGDSALYLCASSLGQGDPYTFGSGTRLTVV.

The chain employs TRBV7-2 and TRBJ1-1; 7 positions agree with TRBD1. Germline V gene data show CDR1 as SGHTA and CDR2 as FQGNSA. The CDR3 contains 14 residues. Trimming removed 5 bases from V and 1 base from J; junction bases left unmatched: 4. The CDR3 spells CASSGDRENTEAFF. DNA of the CDR3: TGTGCCAGCAGCGGCGACAGGGAGAACACTGAAGCTTTCTTT. Full variable domain (rest looked up from reference TRBV7-2 and TRBJ1-1): GAGVSQSPSNKVTEKGKDVELRCDPISGHTALYWYRQSLGQGLEFLIYFQGNSAPDKSGLPSDRFSAERTGGSVSTLTIQRTQQEDSAVYLCASSGDRENTEAFFGQGTRLTVV.

V is TRBV11-2 and J is TRBJ1-3, with D possibly matching TRBD1 (5 bases). V lost 3 bases and J 2 bases, leaving 8 bases between the germline ends. CDR3 length equals 14 residues. The germline gives CDR1 SGHAT, CDR2 FQNNGV. CDR3: CASSLTDAGNTIYF. The CDR3 DNA follows: TGTGCCAGCAGCTTGACAGACGCTGGAAACACCATATATTTT.

The chain joins TRBV6-1 to TRBJ2-7; unclear D gene. The CDR3 has 13 residues. Germline V lookup: CDR1 MNHNS, CDR2 SASEGT. V dropped 1 base and J dropped 3 bases, with 7 bases sitting between them. The CDR3, as DNA: TGTGCCAGCAGTGAAGGGTGGGGCTACGAGCAGTACTTC. Protein sequence: CASSEGWGYEQYF.

J is TRBJ2-6 and V is TRBV28, with D hard to call. Between the trimmed V and J ends, which lost 6 bases and 0 bases, there was a span of 9 bases. Germline CDR1 and CDR2: MDHEN and SYDVKM. CDR3 length: 15 amino acids. As DNA, the CDR3 is TGTGCCAGCAGACCCACCGGCTCTGGGGCCAACGTCCTGACTTTC. Translating it yields CASRPTGSGANVLTF.

The rearrangement uses TRBV19 and TRBJ2-7; a weak D match, TRBD2 (5 bases). The CDR3 covers 13 residues. CDR1 and CDR2 from the germline V gene are LNHDA and SQIVND (reference sequence). The V end lost 5 bases, the J end lost 2 bases, and 10 bases lay between the germline ends. CDR3 DNA: TGTGCCAGTAGTCCCGGGATAACCTACGAGCAGTACTTC. It translates to CASSPGITYEQYF. The variable domain in full, with the rest retrieved from reference TRBV19 and TRBJ2-7, is DGGITQSPKYLFRKEGQNVTLSCEQNLNHDAMYWYRQDPGQGLRLIYYSQIVNDFQKGDIAEGYSVSREKKESFPLTVTSAQKNPTAFYLCASSPGITYEQYFGPGTRLTVT.

The sample holds a few counts of this clone. This chain links TRBV28 with TRBJ2-7; 7 bases agree with TRBD1. Trimming cost V 6 bases and J 3 bases; bases outside gene matches: 11. Looked up from germline, CDR1 is MDHEN and CDR2 is SYDVKM. The length of the CDR3 is 15 residues. CDR3: CASRPLRDRHYEQYF. CDR3 sequence (DNA): TGTGCCAGCAGGCCCCTTAGGGACAGACACTACGAGCAGTACTTC.

J is TRBJ2-2 and V is TRBV30; 7 nucleotides line up with TRBD2. Looked up from germline, CDR1 is GTSNPN and CDR2 is SVGIG (reference sequence). This CDR3 comprises 15 residues. V was pared by 0 bases and J by 6 bases, with 7 bases of the junction left unmatched. The CDR3 region is CAWSVWGGPPGELFF. As DNA, the CDR3 is TGTGCCTGGAGTGTGTGGGGAGGGCCTCCCGGGGAGCTGTTTTTT.

This rearrangement joins TRBV28 to TRBJ1-6; the D is unclear. The V and J ends lost 5 bases and 8 bases respectively, with 7 bases between them. CDR3 length equals 12 residues. Germline assignment: CDR1 MDHEN and CDR2 SYDVKM. The CDR3 DNA follows: TGTGCCAGCAGTCAGAGCTATTCACCCCTCCACTTT. Its translation: CASSQSYSPLHF.

The V call is TRBV9, the J call TRBJ1-1, with 8 bases identical to TRBD1. J gave up 2 bases and V 4 bases, and 7 bases lay outside the gene matches. The CDR3 contains 15 residues. Germline assignment: CDR1 SGDLS and CDR2 YYNGEE. As DNA, the CDR3 is TGTGCCAGCAGCCCCCAGGGGGCCCTCAACACTGAAGCTTTCTTT. Its translation is CASSPQGALNTEAFF. Full variable domain (missing parts from reference TRBV9 and TRBJ1-1): DSGVTQTPKHLITATGQRVTLRCSPRSGDLSVYWYQQSLDQGLQFLIQYYNGEERAKGNILERFSAQQFPDLHSELNLSSLELGDSALYFCASSPQGALNTEAFFGQGTRLTVV.

The gene calls are TRBV28 and TRBJ2-7; no definite D call. V lost 5 bases and J 7 bases, leaving 9 bases between the germline ends. Germline V gene lookup returns CDR1 MDHEN and CDR2 SYDVKM. This CDR3 is built from 11 residues. CDR3 residues: CASSPLREQYF. In nucleotides, the CDR3 is TGTGCCAGCAGTCCCCTTCGGGAGCAGTACTTC.

The chain links TRBV9 to TRBJ2-2; 13 bases are a match to TRBD2. Germline V gene data show CDR1 as SGDLS and CDR2 as YYNGEE. The CDR3 consists of 19 residues. J gave up 1 base and V 0 bases, and 6 bases lay outside the gene matches. CDR3 nucleotides: TGTGCCAGCAGCGTAGGCAGGACTAGCGGGAGTGGGAACACCGGGGAGCTGTTTTTT. Translation: CASSVGRTSGSGNTGELFF.